This record looks at one TCR beta chain sequence and its context. The data derive from a study of cytomegalovirus exposure and HLA in healthy donors. Libraries were prepared by immunoSEQ multiplex PCR; TCRdb keeps only in-frame clonotypes and omits some of them. The sample yields 50,000 to 80,000 clones, roughly 94% seen once. Sequenced: PBMCs. This receptor was obtained from a woman aged 18-35 years in good health and CMV-seropositive.

Written as DNA, the CDR3 is TGCAGCGTTGAGGCCGGGACAGGGGCTGGAAACACCATATATTTT. It yields the protein CSVEAGTGAGNTIYF. The genes are TRBV29-1 and TRBJ1-3, with 10 positions matching TRBD1. Germline V gene data show CDR1 as SQVTM and CDR2 as ANQGSEA. With 3 bases clipped from V and 2 bases from J, the junction kept 4 bases outside the gene matches. This CDR3 contains 15 residues.